The 21 T cell receptor beta chains below come from one sample, sequenced in a study of blood T cell repertoires in COVID-19. TCRdb keeps only in-frame clones here, not all; method: immunoSEQ multiplex PCR. The sample shows around 94,000 clones, around four fifths of them seen only once. Sample: peripheral blood. These receptors originate from a man in his fifties or sixties with active or convalescent COVID-19.

The chain couples TRBV6-6 to TRBJ1-5; 8 bases line up with TRBD1. V was pared by 6 bases and J by 9 bases, with 10 bases of the junction left unmatched. CDR3 length: 14 amino acids. The germline V gene has CDR1 MNHNY and CDR2 SVGAGI (reference sequence). The CDR3 DNA sequence: TGTGCCAGCAGGACCGGGACAGGTGGGTCGCCCCAGCATTTT. Protein product: CASRTGTGGSPQHF.

Relative to its sample, this clone is medium-sized. This chain uses TRBV10-3 with TRBJ2-1; perhaps TRBD2 as D (5 bases). This CDR3 has 12 residues. The germline gives CDR1 ENHRY, CDR2 SYGVKD. Trimming took off 6 bases at V and 4 bases at J, with 7 bases between the two ends. The CDR3 DNA reads as TGTGCCATCAGGGGAGATTACAATGAGCAGTTCTTC. It translates to CAIRGDYNEQFF.

This clone was seen more than once but under ten times. The gene calls are TRBV2 and TRBJ1-5; D is possibly TRBD1 (5 bases). The length of the CDR3 is 17 residues. CDR1 and CDR2 from the germline V gene are SNHLY and FYNNEI. The V gene lost 6 bases and the J gene lost 0 bases, with 18 bases spanning the gap. The CDR3 loop reads CASRGGRMLYSNQPQHF. CDR3 nucleotide sequence: TGTGCCAGCAGGGGGGGACGGATGCTTTATAGCAATCAGCCCCAGCATTTT.

The chain is built from TRBV7-8 and TRBJ1-6, with TRBD1 identical over 7 bases. The germline V gene encodes CDR1 SGHVS and CDR2 FQNEAQ. The CDR3 sequence is 16 residues long. V shed 6 bases and J 8 bases; nucleotides not matched to a gene: 13. This CDR3 reads CASSPFVGQSDSPLHF. The DNA for the CDR3 is TGTGCCAGCAGTCCGTTCGTGGGACAGTCTGATTCACCCCTCCACTTT.

The chain combines TRBV9 with TRBJ1-2, with a weak D call TRBD1 (6 bases). V lost 4 bases and J lost 5, with 12 bases in between. The CDR3 sequence is 13 residues long. Germline CDR1 SGDLS, CDR2 YYNGEE. The CDR3 spells CASSPGDIYGYTF. DNA for the CDR3: TGTGCCAGCAGCCCCGGGGACATTTATGGCTACACCTTC.

The rearrangement links TRBV24-1 to TRBJ2-1, with D maybe TRBD1 (5 bases). The CDR3 contains 13 residues. Between the trimmed V and J ends, which lost 8 bases and 8 bases, there was a span of 15 bases. Germline CDR1 KGHDR, CDR2 SFDVKD. CDR3 nucleotides: TGTGCCACCACAGGGTCCGATGGGGATGAGCAGTTCTTC. Its protein product is CATTGSDGDEQFF.

The chain employs TRBV28 and TRBJ2-5; 10 bases line up with TRBD1. Germline lookup yields CDR1 MDHEN and CDR2 SYDVKM. The CDR3 loop spans 15 amino acids. Trimming at V came to 4 bases and at J to 5 bases, leaving 7 bases not matched to a gene. The CDR3 bases are TGTGCCAGCAGTTCCCCGGGACAGGGGAGCGAGACCCAGTACTTC. It yields the protein CASSSPGQGSETQYF.

The gene calls are TRBV11-2 and TRBJ1-1; D remains ambiguous. This CDR3 contains 13 residues. Trimming pared 4 bases from V and 1 base from J, leaving 7 bases between. The germline V gene encodes CDR1 SGHAT and CDR2 FQNNGV. The CDR3 nucleotides read TGTGCCAGCAGCTCAAGACAGAACACTGAAGCTTTCTTT. Protein sequence: CASSSRQNTEAFF.

This chain connects TRBV19 to TRBJ1-5; no clear D. Germline V gives CDR1 LNHDA, CDR2 SQIVND (reference sequence). The ends were cut back, 3 bases at V and 7 bases at J, with 16 bases in the middle. This CDR3 is built from 15 residues. The CDR3 protein is CASSMPRGSSQPQHF. CDR3 DNA: TGTGCCAGTAGTATGCCTCGGGGAAGTTCACAGCCCCAGCATTTT.

The chain employs TRBV6-5 and TRBJ1-5; a possible D gene is TRBD1 (5 bases). Germline CDR1 and CDR2: MNHEY and SVGAGI. The ends were cut back, 4 bases at V and 4 bases at J, with 8 bases in the middle. The CDR3 loop spans 13 amino acids. Here the CDR3 DNA reads TGTGCCAGCAGTTGGGGGGGAAATCAGCCCCAGCATTTT. It translates to CASSWGGNQPQHF.

The rearrangement links TRBV28 to TRBJ2-7; 8 positions match TRBD2. Germline CDR1 is MDHEN and CDR2 is SYDVKM. J was trimmed by 3 bases and V by 2 bases; bases with no gene match: 15. This CDR3 spans 18 amino acids. The CDR3 here is CASSLRGGGHHSLYEQYF. CDR3 nucleotides: TGTGCCAGCAGTTTACGGGGGGGCGGGCACCATTCCCTCTACGAGCAGTACTTC.

The chain couples TRBV5-1 to TRBJ2-3; 7 bases line up with TRBD2. Germline V CDR1 and CDR2: SGHRS, YFSETQ. Losses at the gene ends were 2 bases for V and 1 base for J; bases not matched to a gene: 7. The CDR3 has 16 residues. In DNA, the CDR3 is TGCGCCAGCAGCTTAGGGCTGGCGGGGGGCACAGATACGCAGTATTTT. Translating gives CASSLGLAGGTDTQYF.

The gene calls are TRBV3-1 (or the pseudogene TRBV3-2) and TRBJ2-7, with 7 bases identical to TRBD2. V was pared by 2 bases and J by 0 bases, with 7 bases of the junction left unmatched. The CDR3 runs to 16 residues. Looked up from germline, CDR1 is LGHDT and CDR2 is YNNKEL (reference sequence). CDR3 loop: CASSQSEREVSYEQYF. The DNA of the CDR3 is TGTGCCAGCAGCCAAAGTGAACGGGAGGTCTCCTACGAGCAGTACTTC.

The chain couples TRBV19 to TRBJ2-2; TRBD1 matches at 9 bases. Germline V gene sequence: CDR1 LNHDA, CDR2 SQIVND (reference sequence). The J segment lost 1 base and the V segment lost 6 bases, leaving 0 bases of the junction unmatched. The CDR3 spans 14 residues. The DNA for the CDR3 is TGTGCCAGTAGGGACAGGGGGAACACCGGGGAGCTGTTTTTT. Translation gives CASRDRGNTGELFF. The variable domain in full, completed from reference TRBV19 and TRBJ2-2, reads DGGITQSPKYLFRKEGQNVTLSCEQNLNHDAMYWYRQDPGQGLRLIYYSQIVNDFQKGDIAEGYSVSREKKESFPLTVTSAQKNPTAFYLCASRDRGNTGELFFGEGSRLTVL.

The CDR3 DNA sequence: TGTGCCACCGAGAGACTAGCGGGAGGCGAGCAGTACTTC. The encoded protein is CATERLAGGEQYF. This chain links TRBV24-1 with TRBJ2-7; 13 bases agree with TRBD2. Germline CDR1 and CDR2: KGHDR and SFDVKD. The CDR3 runs to 13 residues. Trimming at V came to 9 bases and at J to 6 bases, leaving 4 bases not matched to a gene.

The chain recombines TRBV7-8 with TRBJ1-5; 9 bases fit TRBD1. CDR1 is SGHVS and CDR2 is FQNEAQ in the germline V gene. The V and J ends lost 0 bases and 5 bases, in that order; junction bases with no gene match: 5. This CDR3 spans 16 amino acids. In DNA, the CDR3 is TGTGCCAGCAGCTTAGCGGGACAGGGCGGTTATCAGCCCCAGCATTTT. This gives the protein CASSLAGQGGYQPQHF.

The rearrangement joins TRBV5-1 to TRBJ2-7; D gene ambiguous. Germline CDR1 reads SGHRS; CDR2 reads YFSETQ. V was shortened by 5 bases and J by 0 bases, with 18 bases between the two germline ends. The CDR3 totals 16 residues. The CDR3 coding sequence is TGCGCCAGCAGTCCCGAGTTGCGCCTGAGCTCCTACGAGCAGTACTTC. Translation gives CASSPELRLSSYEQYF. The complete variable domain, with remaining parts taken from reference TRBV5-1 and TRBJ2-7, reads KAGVTQTPRYLIKTRGQQVTLSCSPISGHRSVSWYQQTPGQGLQFLFEYFSETQRNKGNFPGRFSGRQFSNSRSEMNVSTLELGDSALYLCASSPELRLSSYEQYFGPGTRLTVT.

The rearrangement uses TRBV11-2 and TRBJ1-4; D not resolved. The CDR3 runs to 14 residues. The V and J ends lost 11 bases and 0 bases respectively, with 13 bases between them. Germline CDR1 and CDR2: SGHAT and FQNNGV. CDR3 residues: CASARGSTNEKLFF. In nucleotides, the CDR3 is TGTGCCTCCGCCCGGGGATCAACTAATGAAAAACTGTTTTTT.

The V call is TRBV7-8, the J call TRBJ1-1, with unresolved D. Trimming removed 5 bases from V and 4 bases from J, with 17 bases in between. CDR1 and CDR2 from the germline V gene are SGHVS and FQNEAQ. The CDR3 extends over 15 amino acids. The CDR3 DNA reads TGTGCCAGCAGCCTAACGGGTGGGTATATCACTGAAGCTTTCTTT. The encoded protein is CASSLTGGYITEAFF.

This clone was found once. The chain combines TRBV19 with TRBJ2-1, with 7 nucleotides matching TRBD2. The trim removed 1 base at V and 8 bases at J, leaving 11 bases unmatched. The CDR3 spans 16 residues. From germline, CDR1 is LNHDA and CDR2 SQIVND (reference sequence). CDR3 amino acids: CASSIGAGGSHDEQFF. The CDR3 DNA reads as TGTGCCAGTAGTATAGGGGCGGGCGGGAGCCACGATGAGCAGTTCTTC.

This chain uses TRBV6-1 with TRBJ2-3; 12 bases are a match to TRBD2. Germline V gene lookup returns CDR1 MNHNS and CDR2 SASEGT. The CDR3 loop spans 17 amino acids. V lost 4 bases and J lost 3; bases outside the gene matches: 8. CDR3 sequence (DNA): TGTGCCAGCAGTGTCTCGTCTAGCGGGAGGGGGACAGATACGCAGTATTTT. Translating gives CASSVSSSGRGTDTQYF.